The next 27 T cell receptor beta chains were all read from a single sample in a study of siplizumab effects on memory and regulatory T cells. TCRdb keeps only in-frame clones here, not all; method: immunoSEQ multiplex PCR. Of tens of thousands of clones in the sample, around 93% were seen once. The material sequenced was CD8+ T cells sorted from blood. The source is a human donor in good health.

The rearrangement links TRBV5-1 to TRBJ2-1; 7 nucleotides match TRBD2. Germline trimming cut 6 bases from V and 3 bases from J; bases unmatched to any gene: 6. Per the germline V gene, CDR1 is SGHRS and CDR2 is YFSETQ. The CDR3 covers 14 residues. CDR3 region: CASNPGTNYNEQFF. For the CDR3, the DNA is TGCGCCAGCAACCCCGGGACTAACTACAATGAGCAGTTCTTC.

The chain joins TRBV28 to TRBJ2-3, with 9 bases that match TRBD2. The CDR3 has 15 residues. The germline V gene encodes CDR1 MDHEN and CDR2 SYDVKM. V gave up 5 bases and J gave up 1 base; unmatched junction bases: 4. The CDR3 is CASSVLAGGTDTQYF. The CDR3 DNA follows: TGTGCCAGCAGTGTCTTAGCGGGGGGCACAGATACGCAGTATTTT.

The V and J genes are TRBV4-3 and TRBJ1-2; 7 bases are shared with TRBD1. With 0 bases clipped from V and 7 bases from J, the junction kept 14 bases outside the gene matches. This CDR3 is 17 amino acids long. CDR1 is LGHNA and CDR2 is YSLEER in the germline V gene. DNA for the CDR3: TGCGCCAGCAGCCAAGAAGGAAGGCAGGGGGATTTAGGTGGCTACACCTTC. Its translation: CASSQEGRQGDLGGYTF.

The chain couples TRBV7-3 to TRBJ2-5; maybe TRBD1 (5 bases). The CDR3 contains 14 residues. Between the trimmed V and J ends, which lost 3 bases and 3 bases, there was a span of 11 bases. Germline values: CDR1 SGHTA, CDR2 FQGTGA. CDR3 DNA sequence: TGTGCCAGCAGCTTTTTGGCAGGGAAAGAGACCCAGTACTTC. Protein sequence: CASSFLAGKETQYF.

This clone was recorded once. The J gene is TRBJ1-2, the V gene TRBV7-9; no definite D call. The CDR3 length is 13 residues. Germline V CDR1 and CDR2: SEHNR, FQNEAQ (reference sequence). V was shortened by 3 bases and J by 2 bases, with 7 bases between the two germline ends. CDR3 region: CASSLGENYGYTF. In nucleotides, the CDR3 is TGTGCCAGCAGCTTGGGAGAGAACTATGGCTACACCTTC. Full variable domain (rest looked up from reference TRBV7-9 and TRBJ1-2): DTGVSQNPRHKITKRGQNVTFRCDPISEHNRLYWYRQTLGQGPEFLTYFQNEAQLEKSRLLSDRFSAERPKGSFSTLEIQRTEQGDSAMYLCASSLGENYGYTFGSGTRLTVV.

This clone was detected a few times. The rearrangement uses TRBV7-7 and TRBJ1-6; no reliable D call. This CDR3 comprises 17 residues. With 1 base removed from V and 9 bases from J, the gap between germline ends came to 19 bases. Germline V gene lookup returns CDR1 SSHAT and CDR2 FNYEAQ (reference sequence). The CDR3 DNA follows: TGTGCCAGCAGCTTAGAAACGAGGGTCTGGCGTGTTTCACCCCTCCACTTT. This encodes CASSLETRVWRVSPLHF.

This chain uses TRBV28 with TRBJ1-4; D is unresolved. Trimming stripped 3 bases from V and 7 bases from J, with 21 bases between. There are 17 residues in the CDR3. The germline V gene encodes CDR1 MDHEN and CDR2 SYDVKM. The CDR3 reads CASSFPSDTGQSEKLFF. DNA of the CDR3: TGTGCCAGCAGTTTTCCCTCCGATACCGGCCAGAGTGAAAAACTGTTTTTT.

The chain uses TRBV19 and TRBJ2-1, with 7 bases fitting TRBD2. The J segment lost 2 bases and the V segment lost 2 bases, leaving 3 bases of the junction unmatched. Germline V CDR1 and CDR2: LNHDA, SQIVND (reference sequence). The CDR3 contains 15 residues. CDR3: CASSILAAPYNEQFF. The CDR3 DNA reads as TGTGCCAGTAGTATACTAGCGGCCCCCTACAATGAGCAGTTCTTC.

The rearrangement links TRBV6-5 to TRBJ2-1; no definite D call. Trimming removed 3 bases at V and 8 bases at J, with 5 bases between. Germline V CDR1 and CDR2: MNHEY, SVGAGI. The CDR3 runs 11 residues. CDR3 sequence: CASSYNDEQFF. CDR3 nucleotides: TGTGCCAGCAGTTATAACGATGAGCAGTTCTTC.

This clone was picked up a small number of times. The chain carries TRBV28 and TRBJ2-7; no clear D gene. This CDR3 has 12 amino acids. Germline V gene lookup returns CDR1 MDHEN and CDR2 SYDVKM. V dropped 6 bases and J dropped 4 bases, with 10 bases sitting between them. CDR3 protein: CASSTPLYEQYF. CDR3 coding DNA: TGTGCCAGCAGCACCCCACTATACGAGCAGTACTTC.

The chain recombines TRBV27 with TRBJ2-3; weak D call: TRBD2 (6 bases). Germline V gene data show CDR1 as MNHEY and CDR2 as SMNVEV (reference sequence). This CDR3 contains 16 residues. V lost 5 bases to trimming and J lost 2 bases, with 17 bases between them. CDR3 sequence (DNA): TGTGCCAGCAGTCTCCTTGATGGGGGGAACACAGATACGCAGTATTTT. As protein: CASSLLDGGNTDTQYF.

The rearrangement links TRBV7-2 to TRBJ2-1, with TRBD1 matching over 7 bases. This CDR3 has 14 residues. Germline V CDR1 and CDR2: SGHTA, FQGNSA. The junction had 2 bases not matched to a gene; V was cut back by 2 bases and J by 4 bases. The CDR3: CASSLRGQYNEQFF. The CDR3 DNA reads TGTGCCAGCAGCTTACGGGGACAGTACAATGAGCAGTTCTTC.

DNA for the CDR3: TGTGCCAGCAGCGTAGGTGGGACACTCTCCTACAATGAGCAGTTCTTC. Protein sequence: CASSVGGTLSYNEQFF. The chain uses TRBV9 and TRBJ2-1; a possible D gene is TRBD1 (6 bases). V shed 0 bases and J shed 0 bases, with 10 bases lying between them. Germline V gene lookup returns CDR1 SGDLS and CDR2 YYNGEE. CDR3 length equals 16 residues.

The sample holds a few counts of this clone. The chain has TRBV11-2 and TRBJ1-6, with D uncertain. The V gene lost 1 base and the J gene lost 4 bases, with 14 bases spanning the gap. Per the germline V gene, CDR1 is SGHAT and CDR2 is FQNNGV. CDR3 length: 17 amino acids. This chain's CDR3 is CASSLGGSGFYNSPLHF. The CDR3 coding sequence is TGTGCCAGCAGCTTAGGGGGATCGGGGTTTTATAATTCACCCCTCCACTTT. Filled out from reference TRBV11-2 and TRBJ1-6, the complete variable domain reads EAGVAQSPRYKIIEKRQSVAFWCNPISGHATLYWYQQILGQGPKLLIQFQNNGVVDDSQLPKDRFSAERLKGVDSTLKIQPAKLEDSAVYLCASSLGGSGFYNSPLHFGNGTRLTVT.

The rearrangement uses TRBV6-1 and TRBJ2-7; D gene uncertain. There are 12 residues in the CDR3. Germline values: CDR1 MNHNS, CDR2 SASEGT. V was cut by 5 bases and J by 3 bases, with 8 bases left in between. CDR3 sequence (DNA): TGTGCCAGCAGTTCCTCCGTCTACGAGCAGTACTTC. Protein product: CASSSSVYEQYF.

The chain uses TRBV27 and TRBJ2-7; 8 bases match TRBD2. Trimming at V came to 0 bases and at J to 2 bases, leaving 9 bases not matched to a gene. In germline, CDR1 is MNHEY, CDR2 SMNVEV (reference sequence). The CDR3 sequence is 17 residues long. For the CDR3, the DNA is TGTGCCAGCAGTTTATCCCAACCCACTAGCGGAGCCTACGAGCAGTACTTC. It codes for CASSLSQPTSGAYEQYF.

The J gene is TRBJ1-2, the V gene TRBV4-1, with a weak D call TRBD1 (6 bases). CDR3 length: 14 amino acids. Trimming shortened V by 1 base and J by 6 bases, and 12 bases separated the two germline ends. The germline CDR1 and CDR2 sequences are MGHRA and YSYEKL. CDR3 sequence reads: CASSQVGGLDGYTF. The CDR3 coding sequence is TGCGCCAGCAGCCAAGTAGGGGGGCTCGATGGCTACACCTTC.

The genes are TRBV19 and TRBJ1-5; TRBD1 matches at 9 bases. The germline V gene encodes CDR1 LNHDA and CDR2 SQIVND (reference sequence). The CDR3 is made up of 14 amino acids. V lost 1 base to trimming and J lost 9 bases; unmatched junction nucleotides: 4. CDR3 sequence reads: CASSIGDRVRPQHF. CDR3 in DNA: TGTGCCAGTAGTATAGGGGACAGGGTACGGCCCCAGCATTTT.

The chain recombines TRBV28 with TRBJ2-7; tentative D call: TRBD2 (6 bases). Per germline, CDR1 MDHEN and CDR2 SYDVKM. CDR3 length: 14 amino acids. Trimming removed 6 bases at V and 6 bases at J, with 18 bases between. DNA of the CDR3: TGTGCCAGCAGCGGATGGGGGACTTTCGGCGAGCAGTACTTC. Protein: CASSGWGTFGEQYF.

V and J are TRBV6-1 and TRBJ2-7; either TRBD1 or TRBD2 may fit D (7 bases each). This CDR3 contains 15 residues. Germline assignment: CDR1 MNHNS and CDR2 SASEGT. With 5 bases removed from V and 4 bases from J, the gap between germline ends came to 18 bases. The CDR3 DNA sequence: TGTGCCAGCAGTTTAAGACAGGGCGGGGGATACGAGCAGTACTTC. Translated, it gives CASSLRQGGGYEQYF.

The rearrangement links TRBV13 to TRBJ1-5; TRBD1 is a possible D gene (6 bases). Germline assignment: CDR1 PRHDT and CDR2 FYEKMQ (reference sequence). This CDR3 is built from 14 residues. The V end lost 3 bases, the J end lost 6 bases, and 12 bases lay between the germline ends. In nucleotides, the CDR3 is TGTGCCAGCAGCTTGGGCAGGGGCCCTCAGCCCCAGCATTTT. It yields the protein CASSLGRGPQPQHF.

V is TRBV7-3 and J is TRBJ2-1, with D uncertain. This CDR3 has 14 residues. Trimming shortened V by 5 bases and J by 6 bases, and 14 bases separated the two germline ends. Germline CDR1 SGHTA, CDR2 FQGTGA. The CDR3 sequence: CASSGWDFPNEQFF. CDR3 nucleotides: TGTGCCAGCAGCGGTTGGGATTTCCCCAATGAGCAGTTCTTC.

This clone was seen a handful of times. The rearrangement links TRBV6-4 to TRBJ1-6; no clear D gene. Trimming shortened V by 11 bases and J by 7 bases, and 9 bases separated the two germline ends. Germline lookup yields CDR1 MRHNA and CDR2 SNTAGT. The CDR3 contains 11 residues. Written as DNA, the CDR3 is TGTGCCGGCGGAGGGAATTCACCCCTCCACTTT. Residues: CAGGGNSPLHF.

The chain couples TRBV11-3 to TRBJ1-1; TRBD1 might be the D (5 bases). Germline CDR1 reads SGHNT; CDR2 reads YENEEA. The CDR3 has 14 amino acids. Trimming took 7 bases from V and 3 from J, leaving 15 bases between them. CDR3 in DNA: TGTGCCAGCAACGCCCTCAGGGAGGACACTGAAGCTTTCTTT. Translation: CASNALREDTEAFF. The complete variable domain, with remaining parts taken from reference TRBV11-3 and TRBJ1-1, reads EAGVVQSPRYKIIEKKQPVAFWCNPISGHNTLYWYLQNLGQGPELLIRYENEEAVDDSQLPKDRFSAERLKGVDSTLKIQPAELGDSAVYLCASNALREDTEAFFGQGTRLTVV.

This clone was seen a single time. This chain uses TRBV5-5 with TRBJ1-4, with D maybe TRBD1 (6 bases). In germline, CDR1 is SGHKS, CDR2 YYEKEE (reference sequence). The CDR3 length is 16 residues. The germline V and J ends were trimmed by 1 base and 8 bases, with 18 bases remaining between them. The CDR3 nucleotides are TGTGCCAGCAGCTTGTTTGGGGGGCAGCTTACCGAAAAACTGTTTTTT. The encoded protein is CASSLFGGQLTEKLFF. Together with reference TRBV5-5 and TRBJ1-4, the CDR3 gives the full variable domain: DAGVTQSPTHLIKTRGQQVTLRCSPISGHKSVSWYQQVLGQGPQFIFQYYEKEERGRGNFPDRFSARQFPNYSSELNVNALLLGDSALYLCASSLFGGQLTEKLFFGSGTQLSVL.

The V and J genes are TRBV28 and TRBJ1-3; 8 bases line up with TRBD1. The CDR3 is made up of 16 amino acids. Germline CDR1 MDHEN, CDR2 SYDVKM. J lost 4 bases, V lost 7 bases, and 12 bases had no gene match. The CDR3 DNA follows: TGTGCCAGCAAGGGACAGGATAAGGCGCCCGGAAACACCATATATTTT. Residues: CASKGQDKAPGNTIYF.

The V call is TRBV7-8, the J call TRBJ1-1, with D perhaps TRBD1 (6 bases). Trimming took off 5 bases at V and 8 bases at J, with 12 bases between the two ends. This CDR3 is built from 12 residues. Germline V gene lookup returns CDR1 SGHVS and CDR2 FQNEAQ. CDR3 nucleotide sequence: TGTGCCAGCAGCCCGGGGGGGGCAGAAGCTTTCTTT. Translating it yields CASSPGGAEAFF.